The 4 T cell receptor beta chains below come from one sample, sequenced in a study of tumor and adjacent non-tumor tissue in lung cancer. No cell sorting was done before RNA was extracted from the tissue. Distant lung tissue was collected more than 3 cm away from the tumor edge. Three rounds of nested PCR, following a modified ARM-PCR protocol, produced the TCRbeta library. One entry per CDR3 protein, called by TCRdb with MiXCR from the multiplex PCR reads. The sample has approximately 47,000 distinct CDR3 sequences, 64% seen once. Sample: distant non-tumor lung tissue. The source of these receptors is a woman between 65 and 79 years old with non-small cell lung cancer.

As to this clonotype: Germline is not matched at one junction end, which may reflect a read error. This rearrangement joins TRBV29-1 to TRBJ2-7, with TRBD2 matching over 8 bases. Germline V lookup: CDR1 SQVTM, CDR2 ANQGSEA. The CDR3 is made up of 16 amino acids. CDR3 DNA: TGCAGCGCGAAGGGGTTGCGGGAGGACAGCTCCTACGAGCATTACTTC. It specifies CSAKGLREDSSYEHYF.

About this clonotype: An end of the junction does not agree with germline; a read error may underlie this. V and J are TRBV12-3 or TRBV12-4 and TRBJ2-1; no firm D call. The CDR3 totals 15 residues. CDR3 nucleotides: TGTACCAGCAGTTTAGAGGATGGCGGCTACAATGAACAGTTCTTC. It yields the protein CTSSLEDGGYNEQFF.

Many counts were recorded for this clonotype. The chain uses TRBV4-1 and TRBJ2-7, with D possibly matching TRBD2 (6 bases). The CDR3 runs to 12 residues. V lost 7 bases to trimming and J lost 5 bases, with 12 bases between them. CDR1 and CDR2 (germline): MGHRA, YSYEKL. The CDR3, as DNA: TGCGCCAGCAATAGCGGTCCCGACGAGCAGTACTTC. It yields the protein CASNSGPDEQYF.

Regarding this clonotype: The junction does not match germline at one end; this may be a read error. J is TRBJ2-1 and V is TRBV11-1, with 8 positions matching TRBD2. This CDR3 is 16 amino acids long. The germline V gene has CDR1 SGHAT and CDR2 FQDESV (reference sequence). The CDR3 DNA reads as TGTGTCAGCAGCTTAGCCCTAGCGGGTATGTACAATGAGCAGTTCTTC. Protein: CVSSLALAGMYNEQFF.